The TCR beta chain described here comes from a study of T cell responses to AZD1222 COVID-19 vaccine. Study results and caveats: The breadth and depth of Spike-specific TCRs increased once two AZD1222 doses had been given. Close to half of spike-specific TCRs reportedly recognize unmutated variant regions. Donors were mostly white British, more females; clonal diversity possibly underestimated.

Profiled with immunoSEQ multiplex PCR; TCRdb holds only in-frame clones, not every one. The sample comprises 140,000 to 150,000 clones, more than 85% of which are singletons, and around 3.6% rests with the top ten. Turning to this clone: No antigen is known for it.

Trimming cost V 3 bases and J 5 bases, with 8 bases left between them. Germline values: CDR1 SEHNR, CDR2 FQNEAQ (reference sequence). This CDR3 is built from 12 residues. The origin of this receptor is an adult in good health. The chain joins TRBV7-9 to TRBJ2-7; D remains unclear. The material sequenced was peripheral blood, taken on day 0 of AZD1222 vaccination. Here the CDR3 reads CASSLAMNEQYF. The CDR3 bases are TGTGCCAGCAGCTTGGCCATGAACGAGCAGTACTTC.